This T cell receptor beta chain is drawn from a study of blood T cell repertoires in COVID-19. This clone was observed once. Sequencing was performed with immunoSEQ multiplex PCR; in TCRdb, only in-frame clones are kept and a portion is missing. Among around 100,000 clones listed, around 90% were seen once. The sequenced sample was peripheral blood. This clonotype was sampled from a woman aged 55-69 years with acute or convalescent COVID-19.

The CDR3 loop reads CASSLSLTASGNTIYF. The CDR3 coding sequence is TGTGCCAGCAGTCTTAGTCTTACAGCCTCTGGAAACACCATATATTTT. The chain carries TRBV2 and TRBJ1-3; no firm D call. The CDR3 sequence is 16 residues long. V shed 5 bases and J shed 0 bases, with 14 bases lying between them. Germline CDR1 reads SNHLY; CDR2 reads FYNNEI.